These 8 T cell receptor beta chains were all obtained from the same sample, sequenced in a study of PD-1 blockade in classical Hodgkin lymphoma. Every patient had relapsed following autologous stem cell transplantation, and cohorts differed in brentuximab vedotin exposure. The data were produced by immunoSEQ multiplex PCR, yet TCRdb's version contains in-frame clones alone and is incomplete. The table has 15,000 to 20,000 clones, around 86% seen once; the top ten hold approximately 22%. The sequenced sample was peripheral blood mononuclear cells (PBMCs), obtained at baseline. The source is a human donor with classical Hodgkin lymphoma.

The chain employs TRBV18 and TRBJ1-1, with a tentative D call TRBD1 (6 bases). The CDR3 loop spans 15 amino acids. Germline V CDR1 and CDR2: KGHSH, LQKENI. Trimming shortened V by 5 bases and J by 0 bases, and 13 bases separated the two germline ends. In nucleotides, the CDR3 is TGTGCCAGCTCAGAAGGGACAATGGTGAACACTGAAGCTTTCTTT. It specifies CASSEGTMVNTEAFF.

This clone appeared once. The CDR3 here is CASSEPAGGTYNEQFF. The CDR3 coding sequence is TGTGCCAGCAGTGAACCGGCGGGGGGGACCTACAATGAGCAGTTCTTC. The chain employs TRBV2 and TRBJ2-1, with 9 nucleotides matching TRBD2. The length of the CDR3 is 16 residues. V was pared by 2 bases and J by 2 bases, with 4 bases of the junction left unmatched. Looked up from germline, CDR1 is SNHLY and CDR2 is FYNNEI.

The chain uses TRBV28 and TRBJ2-1; D is unresolved. Germline lookup yields CDR1 MDHEN and CDR2 SYDVKM. The CDR3 consists of 14 residues. Trimming cost V 2 bases and J 0 bases, with 5 bases left between them. CDR3 loop: CASSLTGSYNEQFF. In nucleotides, the CDR3 is TGTGCCAGCAGTTTAACGGGCTCCTACAATGAGCAGTTCTTC.

V is TRBV20-1 and J is TRBJ1-2, with 7 nucleotides matching TRBD1. From germline, CDR1 is DFQATT and CDR2 SNEGSKA (reference sequence). The CDR3 runs to 11 residues. After removal of 3 bases from V and 8 bases from J, the junction contained 3 bases not matched to a gene. The DNA of the CDR3 is TGCAGTGCTAGGGGAGGGGGCGGCTACACCTTC. This sequence encodes CSARGGGGYTF.

This CDR3 is CASSLRPDRSNQPQHF. CDR3 bases: TGTGCCAGCAGCTTAAGGCCAGACAGAAGCAATCAGCCCCAGCATTTT. The chain uses TRBV7-2 and TRBJ1-5, with D perhaps TRBD1 (5 bases). The CDR3 has 16 residues. Trimming stripped 2 bases from V and 1 base from J, with 12 bases between. Germline V gene lookup returns CDR1 SGHTA and CDR2 FQGNSA.

The chain couples TRBV19 to TRBJ1-5, with 10 bases matching TRBD1. Germline V CDR1 and CDR2: LNHDA, SQIVND (reference sequence). The CDR3 is made up of 16 amino acids. The J segment lost 4 bases and the V segment lost 4 bases, leaving 7 bases of the junction unmatched. CDR3 sequence (DNA): TGTGCCAGTAGTACCTACGTGGACAGGGGGAATCAGCCCCAGCATTTT. This translates into CASSTYVDRGNQPQHF.

CDR3 region: CASSLGQLGNQPQHF. DNA for the CDR3: TGTGCCAGCAGCTTAGGCCAGCTTGGCAATCAGCCCCAGCATTTT. J is TRBJ1-5 and V is TRBV11-2; D is unresolved. The germline V gene encodes CDR1 SGHAT and CDR2 FQNNGV. The ends were cut back, 1 base at V and 2 bases at J, with 9 bases in the middle. This CDR3 has 15 amino acids.

The gene calls are TRBV11-2 and TRBJ2-5; 14 bases align to TRBD2. Germline V gene lookup returns CDR1 SGHAT and CDR2 FQNNGV. The CDR3 runs to 19 residues. With 2 bases clipped from V and 9 bases from J, the junction kept 17 bases outside the gene matches. As DNA, the CDR3 is TGTGCCAGCAGCTTATTAACGGGACTAGCGGGAGCAGTCGGTGGGGCCCAGTACTTC. This translates into CASSLLTGLAGAVGGAQYF.